The present entry profiles one TCR beta chain with its context. Its cognate antigen is unknown. Total RNA extracted from each sample amounted to at least 6 micrograms. This sample was taken from a study of blood T cells in healthy people across ages. General study points: Strong correlation linked observed beta diversity and percent naive T cells. Across the age range, TCR beta diversity per million T cells fell in a roughly linear way.

The second PCR ran 7 to 11 cycles with a sample-barcoded 5' primer and J-beta primers. Every molecule of cDNA carried a tag from a template-switch adaptor with 12 random nucleotides. TCRdb fed the 5' RACE reads into MiXCR, producing one record per CDR3 protein. The sample records fewer than 950,000 distinct CDR3 sequences, approximately 55% being singletons. From germline, CDR1 is LGHDT and CDR2 YNNKEL (reference sequence). CDR3 length: 13 amino acids. The junction had 3 bases not matched to a gene; V was cut back by 1 base and J by 8 bases. V and J are TRBV3-1 and TRBJ1-2; 8 nucleotides align to TRBD1. The sequencing input was blood. This receptor was obtained from a man older than 75 in good health. CDR3 in DNA: TGTGCCAGCAGCCAAGCCGGACAGGGAGGCTACACCTTC. Translating it yields CASSQAGQGGYTF.